The 2 T cell receptor beta chains presented below share a single source sample, sequenced in a study of T cells in Graves' hyperthyroidism and ophthalmopathy. The CDR3 regions of TCR beta were amplified from RNA transcripts. TCR CDR3 regions were first amplified by RT-PCR with HTBI primers. TCRdb used MiXCR to reprocess the multiplex PCR reads, holding one entry per CDR3 protein. The profile shows a few hundred thousand distinct CDR3 sequences, 40% to 55% of them singletons. The sequenced sample was peripheral blood or thyroid tissue (not recorded which). All receptors come from a woman aged 18-35 years with Graves' hyperthyroidism.

At least ten counts were recorded for this clonotype. The rearrangement uses TRBV7-9 and TRBJ1-2, with 8 nucleotides matching TRBD1. V lost 6 bases, J lost 4 bases, and 1 base stayed unmatched. This CDR3 has 12 residues. Germline lookup yields CDR1 SEHNR and CDR2 FQNEAQ (reference sequence). CDR3 nucleotides: TGTGCCAGCAGGGACAGGGCCTATGGCTACACCTTC. Translated, it gives CASRDRAYGYTF.

As to this clonotype: A much larger clonotype is one base distant, so this may be a read error. The chain carries TRBV5-1 and TRBJ2-7; 10 positions agree with TRBD1. The J segment lost 9 bases and the V segment lost 4 bases, leaving 13 bases of the junction unmatched. Germline values: CDR1 SGHRS, CDR2 YFSETQ. The CDR3 is 15 amino acids. Here the CDR3 reads CASSNAGTGVSGQYF. The DNA for the CDR3 is TGCGCCAGCAGCAACGCCGGGACAGGGGTTTCGGGGCAGTACTTC.